One and the same sample provided the 21 T cell receptor beta chains below, sequenced in a study of blood T cells in healthy people across ages. Together with a sample-barcoded 5' primer, a J-beta primer mix was included in a second PCR lasting about 7 to 11 cycles. From the 5' RACE reads, TCRdb called clonotypes with MiXCR, one entry per CDR3 protein. Here the sample spans approximately 2,000,000 distinct CDR3 sequences, 30% to 40% being singletons. Sequences were obtained from blood. The receptors shown here come from a human donor in good health.

V usage is TRBV5-5 and J usage is TRBJ2-1; 7 positions agree with TRBD1. Germline values: CDR1 SGHKS, CDR2 YYEKEE (reference sequence). After removal of 0 bases from V and 4 bases from J, the junction contained 4 bases not matched to a gene. The CDR3 is 15 amino acids. In DNA, the CDR3 is TGTGCCAGCAGCTTGGGGGACAGCCCTTACAATGAGCAGTTCTTC. Protein product: CASSLGDSPYNEQFF.

J is TRBJ2-4 and V is TRBV6-6; D is unclear. Between the trimmed V and J ends, which lost 6 bases and 0 bases, there was a span of 3 bases. The germline CDR1 and CDR2 sequences are MNHNY and SVGAGI (reference sequence). The CDR3 spans 12 residues. The CDR3 DNA reads as TGTGCCAGCAGGCTAGCCAAAAACATTCAGTACTTC. This codes for CASRLAKNIQYF.

In this sample, this clonotype turned up a few times. J is TRBJ2-1 and V is TRBV12-3 or TRBV12-4; 7 nucleotides line up with TRBD1. This CDR3 has 15 residues. The V and J ends lost 2 bases and 6 bases, in that order; junction bases with no gene match: 7. CDR3 in DNA: TGTGCCAGCAGTTTAAGACAGGGCTTCCTCAATGAGCAGTTCTTC. Its translation: CASSLRQGFLNEQFF.

V gene TRBV12-3 or TRBV12-4 combines with J gene TRBJ2-4; weak D call: TRBD2 (6 bases). The CDR3 is made up of 12 amino acids. V was trimmed by 4 bases and J by 15 bases, leaving 16 bases between them. CDR3 sequence reads: CASSSDYPSPYF. The DNA for the CDR3 is TGTGCCAGCAGTTCGGACTACCCGAGTCCGTACTTC.

The chain has TRBV6-1 and TRBJ2-5; D is unclear. In germline, CDR1 is MNHNS, CDR2 SASEGT. Trimming stripped 10 bases from V and 3 bases from J, with 3 bases between. This CDR3 spans 9 amino acids. CDR3: CATKETQYF. The DNA for the CDR3 is TGTGCCACAAAAGAGACCCAGTACTTC.

This clonotype was seen more than once but under ten times. This chain joins TRBV15 and TRBJ1-1; D ambiguous. The CDR3 has 13 amino acids. Trimming pared 3 bases from V and 8 bases from J, leaving 13 bases between. Looked up from germline, CDR1 is LNHNV and CDR2 is YYDKDF (reference sequence). The CDR3 is CATSSRPGFEAFF. CDR3 nucleotide sequence: TGTGCCACCAGCAGCCGCCCGGGTTTCGAAGCTTTCTTT.

This sequence joins TRBV6-6 and TRBJ1-5, with D perhaps TRBD1 (5 bases). Trimming took off 6 bases at V and 5 bases at J, with 17 bases between the two ends. Germline values: CDR1 MNHNY, CDR2 SVGAGI (reference sequence). The CDR3 contains 15 residues. In DNA, the CDR3 is TGTGCCAGCAGGGCCCTGGGGGGAGGAGATCAGCCCCAGCATTTT. Its translation is CASRALGGGDQPQHF.

This clonotype came up a few times. This chain connects TRBV29-1 to TRBJ1-2; tentatively, D is TRBD1 (5 bases). The germline V gene has CDR1 SQVTM and CDR2 ANQGSEA. The CDR3 runs 12 residues. Trimming left V 4 bases short and J 2 bases short, with 8 bases between. In nucleotides, the CDR3 is TGCAGCGTTGTTAGGGACAACTATGGCTACACCTTC. As protein: CSVVRDNYGYTF.

About this clonotype: One end of the junction fails to match germline, which may point to a read error. The chain couples TRBV25-1 to TRBJ2-7, with D possibly being TRBD1 or TRBD2 (5 bases each). The CDR3 extends over 17 amino acids. Germline V CDR1 and CDR2: MGHDK, SYGVNS. CDR3 sequence reads: CASSGYGTVFSSYEQYF. The CDR3 DNA follows: TGTGCCAGCAGTGGATATGGGACCGTCTTCAGCTCCTACGAACAGTACTTC.

For this clonotype: Its ends do not fully match the called genes, so a read error is possible. DNA of the CDR3: TGTACCAGCAGCCGATCAACTAGCACAGATACGCGGTATTTT. Protein: CTSSRSTSTDTRYF. The J gene is TRBJ2-3, the V gene TRBV4-2; possible D gene TRBD2, 6 bases. The CDR3 consists of 14 residues. The germline V gene encodes CDR1 LGHNA and CDR2 YNFKEQ.

The chain is built from TRBV9 and TRBJ2-7; D might be TRBD1 (6 bases). The germline V gene encodes CDR1 SGDLS and CDR2 YYNGEE. The ends were cut back, 4 bases at V and 1 base at J, with 12 bases in the middle. This CDR3 is 14 amino acids long. CDR3 bases: TGTGCCAGCAGCCCGATGGGGGCGTCCTACGAGCAGTACTTC. This codes for CASSPMGASYEQYF.

The V and J genes are TRBV30 and TRBJ2-5; TRBD1 matches 7 bases. The J call may be faulty, since TRBJ2-7 better matches the DNA end. Germline CDR1 is GTSNPN and CDR2 is SVGIG (reference sequence). The CDR3 runs 12 residues. The CDR3 here is CAWSGTVYEQYF. CDR3 DNA sequence: TGTGCCTGGAGCGGGACAGTTTACGAGCAGTACTTC.

This sequence joins TRBV7-9 and TRBJ2-3; D might be TRBD2 (6 bases). CDR1 and CDR2 (germline): SEHNR, FQNEAQ (reference sequence). V was trimmed by 5 bases and J by 2 bases, leaving 14 bases between them. The length of the CDR3 is 15 residues. CDR3 DNA sequence: TGTGCCAGCAGCCCTAATTGGGGGGACACAGATACGCAGTATTTT. This translates into CASSPNWGDTDTQYF.

The chain recombines TRBV9 with TRBJ1-1; D uncertain. V lost 0 bases and J lost 3, with 9 bases in between. The CDR3 sequence is 14 residues long. The germline V gene encodes CDR1 SGDLS and CDR2 YYNGEE. CDR3 coding DNA: TGTGCCAGCAGCGTAGCTGGGTGGGACACTGAAGCTTTCTTT. It specifies CASSVAGWDTEAFF.

This chain links TRBV7-9 with TRBJ2-1, with 7 bases lining up with TRBD1. Per germline, CDR1 SEHNR and CDR2 FQNEAQ (reference sequence). The V segment lost 9 bases and the J segment 5 bases; nucleotides outside the gene matches: 7. The CDR3 sequence is 13 residues long. The DNA for the CDR3 is TGTGCCAGTGCGACAGGGATGAACAATGAGCAGTTCTTC. It is translated as CASATGMNNEQFF.

The chain employs TRBV6-2 or TRBV6-3 and TRBJ2-4, with TRBD2 matching 10 bases. The J segment lost 13 bases and the V segment lost 6 bases, leaving 18 bases of the junction unmatched. Germline CDR1 is MNHEY and CDR2 is SVGEGT. This CDR3 is 16 amino acids long. This chain's CDR3 is CASRQTTSGPYNGQYF. The DNA for the CDR3 is TGTGCCAGCAGACAGACGACTAGCGGGCCCTACAATGGGCAGTACTTC.

CDR3 DNA: TGTGCCACCAGTGATTTGGCCGGCCCCCCGGCCCAAGAGACCCAGTACTTC. Its protein product is CATSDLAGPPAQETQYF. This sequence joins TRBV24-1 and TRBJ2-5; D uncertain. The CDR3 has 17 residues. Germline CDR1 KGHDR, CDR2 SFDVKD. Trimming stripped 0 bases from V and 1 base from J, with 14 bases between.

As to this clonotype: The junction and the germline gene differ at one end; a read error may be behind it. The chain has TRBV7-9 and TRBJ2-2; D uncertain. The CDR3 consists of 13 residues. CDR1 is SEHNR, CDR2 FQNEAQ, per germline (reference sequence). The CDR3 spells CAGSLAGTGELFF. The CDR3 coding sequence is TGTGCCGGCAGCTTAGCTGGAACCGGGGAGCTGTTTTTT.

The chain employs TRBV29-1 and TRBJ2-5; TRBD2 matches at 7 bases. The CDR3 length is 13 residues. Trimming cost V 6 bases and J 4 bases; bases outside gene matches: 8. Per the germline V gene, CDR1 is SQVTM and CDR2 is ANQGSEA. The DNA of the CDR3 is TGCAGCGTGGAGGCGGGGGATGGAGAGACCCAGTACTTC. The encoded protein is CSVEAGDGETQYF. Together with reference TRBV29-1 and TRBJ2-5, the CDR3 gives the full variable domain: SAVISQKPSRDICQRGTSLTIQCQVDSQVTMMFWYRQQPGQSLTLIATANQGSEATYESGFVIDKFPISRPNLTFSTLTVSNMSPEDSSIYLCSVEAGDGETQYFGPGTRLLVL.

This clonotype has a handful of counts. This chain connects TRBV29-1 to TRBJ2-3; 7 positions match TRBD2. The CDR3 runs to 14 residues. Germline assignment: CDR1 SQVTM and CDR2 ANQGSEA. CDR3 sequence (DNA): TGCAGTTCTAGGTACGGGGGGAACACAGATACGCAGTATTTT. This gives the protein CSSRYGGNTDTQYF.

This clonotype was recorded a few times. The V gene is TRBV2, the J gene TRBJ2-7; 9 bases agree with TRBD2. This CDR3 spans 17 amino acids. The J segment lost 4 bases and the V segment lost 5 bases, leaving 15 bases of the junction unmatched. The V gene's germline CDR1 is SNHLY and CDR2 FYNNEI. CDR3 sequence reads: CASSPRGSGSSMYEQYF. CDR3 DNA: TGTGCCAGCAGTCCCCGGGGTAGCGGGAGTTCTATGTACGAGCAGTACTTC. Supplemented by reference TRBV2 and TRBJ2-7, the full variable domain reads EPEVTQTPSHQVTQMGQEVILRCVPISNHLYFYWYRQILGQKVEFLVSFYNNEISEKSEIFDDQFSVERPDGSNFTLKIRSTKLEDSAMYFCASSPRGSGSSMYEQYFGPGTRLTVT.